This TCR beta chain is from a study of shared clonotypes between healthy human individuals. Study in general: Each donor's CD4 naive and CD4 memory cells filled three plates apiece, CD8 naive two, and CD8 memory one.

As regards this clone: Its antigen is as yet unknown.

Sequenced by immunoSEQ multiplex PCR; TCRdb stores in-frame clones only, minus some. Among 800,000 to 1,200,000 clones, around three quarters were seen once, and the ten largest hold 0.52%. CDR3 length equals 15 residues. From germline, CDR1 is LGHNA and CDR2 YSLEER. V was cut by 2 bases and J by 3 bases, with 14 bases left in between. Study-wide results and limits: Approximately 4.6% of naive CD4 clonotypes were shared across a handful of donors. Shared clonotypes across all four donors exceeded non-shared ones in generation probability.

The sequencing sample was made of memory CD4+ T cells from PBMCs. Subset: CD45RA-negative fraction. This TCR derives from a man younger than 35 in good health. Some clones in this sample may be carry-over from other donors' samples. The rearrangement links TRBV4-3 to TRBJ2-7; the D call may be TRBD1 or TRBD2 (5 bases each). Here the CDR3 DNA reads TGCGCCAGCAGCCAATTTTGGGGCGAGGGCTACGAGCAGTACTTC. It specifies CASSQFWGEGYEQYF.